This TCR beta chain was recorded in a study of CD8 T cells in Susac syndrome. General observations from the study: The study recognized that its TCR sequencing and HLA analysis covered a relatively small number of individuals.

Deletions cut 5 bases from V and 5 bases from J, with 12 bases between. CDR1 is LNHDA, CDR2 SQIVND, per germline (reference sequence). This CDR3 is 13 amino acids long. TCR beta sequencing was performed on blood CD8+ and CD4+ T cells. TEMRA cells were FACS-enriched, while CD8+ and CD4+ T cells were negatively isolated. The RNA, roughly 0.45 to 1 ug, was put through reverse transcription using random hexamers. Coverage of TCR beta CDR3 amplification by immunoSEQ multiplex PCR extended to 54 Vbeta and 13 Jbeta. TCRdb re-called the immunoSEQ multiplex PCR reads through MiXCR, storing one row per CDR3 protein. The sample holds some 220,000 distinct CDR3 sequences; 95% are singletons and the top ten take roughly 0.09%. This clonotype appeared a single time. What it recognizes is unknown.

The receptor comes from a human donor with multiple sclerosis. What was sequenced was CD4+ T cells from PBMCs. This rearrangement joins TRBV19 to TRBJ2-5; D may be TRBD1 (5 bases). The CDR3 loop reads CASSVGPTETQYF. The CDR3 coding sequence is TGTGCCAGTAGTGTGGGGCCAACGGAGACCCAGTACTTC.